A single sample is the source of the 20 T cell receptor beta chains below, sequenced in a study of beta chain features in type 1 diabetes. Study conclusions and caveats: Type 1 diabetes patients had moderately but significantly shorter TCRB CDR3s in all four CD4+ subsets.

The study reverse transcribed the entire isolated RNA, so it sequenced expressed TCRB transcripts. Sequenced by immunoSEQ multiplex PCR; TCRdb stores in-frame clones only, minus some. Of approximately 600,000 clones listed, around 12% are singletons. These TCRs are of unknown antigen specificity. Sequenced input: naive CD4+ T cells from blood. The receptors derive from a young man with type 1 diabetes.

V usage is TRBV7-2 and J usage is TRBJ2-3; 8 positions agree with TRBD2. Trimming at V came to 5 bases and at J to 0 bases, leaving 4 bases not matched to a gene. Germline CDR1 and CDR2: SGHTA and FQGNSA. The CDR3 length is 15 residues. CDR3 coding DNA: TGTGCCAGCAGCCGGACTAGCTCAAGCACAGATACGCAGTATTTT. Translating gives CASSRTSSSTDTQYF.

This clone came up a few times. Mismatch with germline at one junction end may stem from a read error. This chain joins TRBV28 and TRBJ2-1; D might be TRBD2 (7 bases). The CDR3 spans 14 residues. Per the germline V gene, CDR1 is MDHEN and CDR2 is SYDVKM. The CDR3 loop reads CASTGRGPYNEQFF. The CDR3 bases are TGTGCCAGCACCGGGCGGGGGCCCTATAATGAGCAGTTCTTC.

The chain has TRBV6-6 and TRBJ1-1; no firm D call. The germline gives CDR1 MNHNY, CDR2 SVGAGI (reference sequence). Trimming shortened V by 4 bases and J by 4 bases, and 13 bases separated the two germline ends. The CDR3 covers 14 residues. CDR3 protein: CASSFREEATEAFF. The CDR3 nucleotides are TGTGCCAGCAGTTTCCGGGAGGAGGCCACTGAAGCTTTCTTT.

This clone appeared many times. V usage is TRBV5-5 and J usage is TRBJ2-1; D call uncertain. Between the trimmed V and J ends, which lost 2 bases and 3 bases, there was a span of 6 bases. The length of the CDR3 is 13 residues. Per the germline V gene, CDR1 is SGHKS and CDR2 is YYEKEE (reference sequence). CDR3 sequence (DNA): TGTGCCAGCAGCTTTGGCAGCTACAATGAGCAGTTCTTC. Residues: CASSFGSYNEQFF.

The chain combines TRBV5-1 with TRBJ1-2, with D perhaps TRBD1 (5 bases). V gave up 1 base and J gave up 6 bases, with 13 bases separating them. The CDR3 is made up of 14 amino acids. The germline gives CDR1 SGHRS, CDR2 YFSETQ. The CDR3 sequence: CASSLTIPGNGYTF. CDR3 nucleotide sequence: TGCGCCAGCAGCTTGACTATACCAGGGAATGGCTACACCTTC. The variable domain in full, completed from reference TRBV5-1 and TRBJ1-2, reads KAGVTQTPRYLIKTRGQQVTLSCSPISGHRSVSWYQQTPGQGLQFLFEYFSETQRNKGNFPGRFSGRQFSNSRSEMNVSTLELGDSALYLCASSLTIPGNGYTFGSGTRLTVV.

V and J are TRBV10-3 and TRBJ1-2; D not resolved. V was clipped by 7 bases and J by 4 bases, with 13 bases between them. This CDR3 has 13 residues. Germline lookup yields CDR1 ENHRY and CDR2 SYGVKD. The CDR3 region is CAITNAEGYGYTF. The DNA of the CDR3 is TGTGCCATCACGAATGCGGAGGGCTATGGCTACACCTTC.

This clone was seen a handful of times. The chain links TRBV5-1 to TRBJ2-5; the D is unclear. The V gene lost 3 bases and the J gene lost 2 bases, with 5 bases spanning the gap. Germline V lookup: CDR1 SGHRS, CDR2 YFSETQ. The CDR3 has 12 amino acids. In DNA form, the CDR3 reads TGCGCCAGCAGCTCAAAGCAAGAGACCCAGTACTTC. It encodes CASSSKQETQYF.

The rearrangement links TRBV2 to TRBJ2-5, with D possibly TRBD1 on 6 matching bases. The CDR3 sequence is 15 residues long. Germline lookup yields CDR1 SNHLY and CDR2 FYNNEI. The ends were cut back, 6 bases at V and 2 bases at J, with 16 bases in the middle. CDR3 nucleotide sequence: TGTGCCAGCAGATTCGGGACAATCAATCAAGAGACCCAGTACTTC. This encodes CASRFGTINQETQYF.

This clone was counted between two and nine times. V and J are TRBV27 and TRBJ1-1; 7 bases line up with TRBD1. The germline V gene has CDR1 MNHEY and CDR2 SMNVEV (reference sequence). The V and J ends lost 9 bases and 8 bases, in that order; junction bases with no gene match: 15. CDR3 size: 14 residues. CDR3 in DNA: TGTGCCAGTAGTGCGACAGGGTCGAGTCGAGAAGCTTTCTTT. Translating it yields CASSATGSSREAFF.

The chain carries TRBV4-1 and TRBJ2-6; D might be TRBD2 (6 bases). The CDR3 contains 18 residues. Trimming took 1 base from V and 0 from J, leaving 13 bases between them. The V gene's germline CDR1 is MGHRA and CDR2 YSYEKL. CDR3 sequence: CASSQGRGPISGANVLTF. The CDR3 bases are TGCGCCAGCAGCCAAGGGAGGGGCCCCATCTCTGGGGCCAACGTCCTGACTTTC.

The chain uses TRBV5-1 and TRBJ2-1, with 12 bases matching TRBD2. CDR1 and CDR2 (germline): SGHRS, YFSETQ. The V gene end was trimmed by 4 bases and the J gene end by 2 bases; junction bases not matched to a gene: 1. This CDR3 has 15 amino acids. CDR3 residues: CASSRTSGAYNEQFF. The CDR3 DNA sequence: TGCGCCAGCAGCCGGACTAGCGGGGCCTACAATGAGCAGTTCTTC.

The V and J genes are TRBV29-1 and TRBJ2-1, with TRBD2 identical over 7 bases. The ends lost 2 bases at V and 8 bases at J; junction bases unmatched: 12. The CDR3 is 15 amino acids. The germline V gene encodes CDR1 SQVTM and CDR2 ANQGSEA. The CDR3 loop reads CSVERGWGGFDEQFF. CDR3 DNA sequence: TGCAGCGTTGAAAGGGGCTGGGGGGGATTTGATGAGCAGTTCTTC.

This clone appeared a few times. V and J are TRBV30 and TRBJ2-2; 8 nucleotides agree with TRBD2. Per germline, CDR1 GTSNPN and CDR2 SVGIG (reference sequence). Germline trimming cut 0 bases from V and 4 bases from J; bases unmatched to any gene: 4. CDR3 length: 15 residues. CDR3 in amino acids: CAWSVLAASTGELFF. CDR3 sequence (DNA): TGTGCCTGGAGTGTACTAGCGGCGTCCACCGGGGAGCTGTTTTTT.

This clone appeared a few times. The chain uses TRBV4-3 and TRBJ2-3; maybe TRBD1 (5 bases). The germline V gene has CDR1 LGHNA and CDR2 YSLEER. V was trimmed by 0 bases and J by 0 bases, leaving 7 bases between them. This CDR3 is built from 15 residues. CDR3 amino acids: CASSQDPGSTDTQYF. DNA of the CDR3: TGCGCCAGCAGCCAAGATCCAGGGAGCACAGATACGCAGTATTTT.

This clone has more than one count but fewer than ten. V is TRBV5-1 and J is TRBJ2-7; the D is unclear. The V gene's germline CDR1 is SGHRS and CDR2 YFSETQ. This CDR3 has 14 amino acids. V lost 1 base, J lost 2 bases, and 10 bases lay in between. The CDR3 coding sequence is TGCGCCAGCAGCTTGAAAGCGATGCCCTACGAGCAGTACTTC. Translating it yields CASSLKAMPYEQYF.

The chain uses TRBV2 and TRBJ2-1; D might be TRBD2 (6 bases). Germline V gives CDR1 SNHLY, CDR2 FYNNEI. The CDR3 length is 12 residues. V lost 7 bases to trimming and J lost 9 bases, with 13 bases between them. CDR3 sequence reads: CASTSVQFEQFF. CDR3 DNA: TGTGCCAGCACTAGCGTACAATTTGAGCAGTTCTTC.

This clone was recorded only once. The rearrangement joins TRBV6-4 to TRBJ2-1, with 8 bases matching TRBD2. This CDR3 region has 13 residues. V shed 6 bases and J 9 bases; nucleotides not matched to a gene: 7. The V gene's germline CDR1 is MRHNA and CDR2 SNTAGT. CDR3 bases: TGTGCCAGCAGCGGGGGGGCCGGCCTTGAGCAGTTCTTC. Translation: CASSGGAGLEQFF.

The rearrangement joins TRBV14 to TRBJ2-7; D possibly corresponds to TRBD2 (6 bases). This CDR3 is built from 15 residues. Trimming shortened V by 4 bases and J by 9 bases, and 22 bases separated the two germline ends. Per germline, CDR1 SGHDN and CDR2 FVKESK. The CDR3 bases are TGTGCCAGCAGCCCAAATAGCGGACCTGGCGTGCCGCAGTACTTC. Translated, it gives CASSPNSGPGVPQYF.

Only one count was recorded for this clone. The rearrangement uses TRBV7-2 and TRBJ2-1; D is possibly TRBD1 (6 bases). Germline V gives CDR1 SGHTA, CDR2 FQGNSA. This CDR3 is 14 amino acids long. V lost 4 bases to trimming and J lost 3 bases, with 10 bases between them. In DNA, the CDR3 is TGTGCCAGCAGCTCACAGGGAGTCTACAATGAGCAGTTCTTC. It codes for CASSSQGVYNEQFF.

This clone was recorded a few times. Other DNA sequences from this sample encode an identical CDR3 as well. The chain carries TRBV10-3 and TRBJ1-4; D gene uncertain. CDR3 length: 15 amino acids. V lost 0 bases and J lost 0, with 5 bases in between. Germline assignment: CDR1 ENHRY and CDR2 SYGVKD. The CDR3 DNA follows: TGTGCCATCAGTGAGTCGACGACAACTAATGAAAAACTGTTTTTT. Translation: CAISESTTTNEKLFF.